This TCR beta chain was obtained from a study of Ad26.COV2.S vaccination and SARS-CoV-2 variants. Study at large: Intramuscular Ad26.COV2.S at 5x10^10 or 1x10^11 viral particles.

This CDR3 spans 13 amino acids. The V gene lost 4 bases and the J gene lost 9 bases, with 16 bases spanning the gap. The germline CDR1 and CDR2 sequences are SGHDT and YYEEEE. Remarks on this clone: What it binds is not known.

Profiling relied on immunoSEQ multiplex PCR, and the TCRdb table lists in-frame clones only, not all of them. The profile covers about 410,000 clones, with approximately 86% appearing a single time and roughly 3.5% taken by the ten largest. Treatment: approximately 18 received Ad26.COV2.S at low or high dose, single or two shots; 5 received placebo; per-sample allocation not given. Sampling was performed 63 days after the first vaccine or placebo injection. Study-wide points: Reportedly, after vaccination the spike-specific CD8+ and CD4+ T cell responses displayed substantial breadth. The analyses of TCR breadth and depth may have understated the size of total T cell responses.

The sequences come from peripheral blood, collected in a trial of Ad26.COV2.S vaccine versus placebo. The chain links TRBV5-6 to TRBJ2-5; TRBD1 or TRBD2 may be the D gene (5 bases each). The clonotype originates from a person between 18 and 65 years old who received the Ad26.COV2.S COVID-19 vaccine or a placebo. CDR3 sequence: CASSPGRGAAQYF. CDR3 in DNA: TGTGCCAGCAGCCCGGGACGGGGTGCGGCCCAGTACTTC.